The 10 T cell receptor beta chains below were found in one sample sequenced in a study of molecular identifiers for immune sequencing clone quantification. A single record per CDR3 protein comes from TCRdb applying MiXCR to the PCR reads. The sample consists of around 480,000 distinct CDR3 sequences, about 26% of them appearing once. The sequencing sample was made of naive CD8+ T cells from blood, with Jurkat cell RNA spiked in. Sample subset: FACS-sorted CD8+CD4-CCR7+CD45RA+ naive T cells. These receptors were obtained from a human donor in good health. Some libraries in this study had Jurkat cell RNA spiked in.

This clonotype was detected ten times or more. The chain uses TRBV4-1 and TRBJ2-5, with D hard to call. Germline CDR1 reads MGHRA; CDR2 reads YSYEKL. Trimming removed 0 bases at V and 2 bases at J, with 13 bases between. The CDR3 runs to 16 residues. CDR3 residues: CASSQDSPDPQETQYF. In DNA, the CDR3 is TGCGCCAGCAGCCAAGATAGCCCTGACCCGCAAGAGACCCAGTACTTC.

The chain recombines TRBV6-2 or TRBV6-3 with TRBJ2-1; perhaps TRBD2 as D (5 bases). This CDR3 has 15 residues. CDR1 and CDR2 (germline): MNHEY, SVGEGT. Trimming cost V 3 bases and J 8 bases, with 17 bases left between them. The CDR3 here is CASSYRGLGSYEQFF. CDR3 in DNA: TGTGCCAGCAGTTATCGTGGACTGGGGAGCTATGAGCAGTTCTTC.

A note on this clonotype: This may be a read error: a much more frequent sequence differs by one nucleotide. The chain uses TRBV13 and TRBJ2-3; tentative D call: TRBD2 (6 bases). This CDR3 is built from 17 residues. Germline assignment: CDR1 PRHDT and CDR2 FYEKMQ (reference sequence). CDR3: CASSLDPPGGSTDSQYF. The CDR3 DNA reads as TGTGCCAGCAGCTTAGACCCGCCCGGGGGATCCACAGATTCGCAGTATTTT.

This clonotype was found many times. The CDR3 DNA is TGCGCCAGCAGCTTAACTAGCGGAGGGCCTTCCTACGAGCAGTACTTC. Amino acids: CASSLTSGGPSYEQYF. The J gene is TRBJ2-7, the V gene TRBV5-1; TRBD2 matches 8 bases. This CDR3 is 16 amino acids long. Germline V gene data show CDR1 as SGHRS and CDR2 as YFSETQ. The V and J ends lost 2 bases and 1 base, in that order; junction bases with no gene match: 8.

The V and J genes are TRBV19 and TRBJ2-7, with TRBD1 identical over 7 bases. J was trimmed by 7 bases and V by 9 bases; bases with no gene match: 18. CDR3 length equals 15 residues. From germline, CDR1 is LNHDA and CDR2 SQIVND (reference sequence). CDR3 bases: TGTGCCAGCCGGGCAGGGGGATCCTACTACGGGGAGCAGTACTTC. The encoded protein is CASRAGGSYYGEQYF.

This clonotype has just a few counts. J is TRBJ2-3 and V is TRBV3-1, with a possible D match to TRBD1 (5 bases). The CDR3 totals 16 residues. Germline CDR1 LGHDT, CDR2 YNNKEL (reference sequence). Trimming took off 3 bases at V and 0 bases at J, with 13 bases between the two ends. The chain's CDR3 is CASSHDRKSSTDTQYF. The CDR3 coding sequence is TGTGCCAGCAGCCATGACAGAAAAAGTAGCACAGATACGCAGTATTTT.

The chain is built from TRBV7-9 and TRBJ1-1, with TRBD1 matching 8 bases. Germline V lookup: CDR1 SEHNR, CDR2 FQNEAQ (reference sequence). The V segment lost 10 bases and the J segment 3 bases; nucleotides outside the gene matches: 4. This CDR3 comprises 12 residues. CDR3 DNA sequence: TGTGCCACCAGGGGGCTTGACACTGAAGCTTTCTTT. It translates to CATRGLDTEAFF. Combining the CDR3 with reference TRBV7-9 and TRBJ1-1 gives the whole variable domain DTGVSQNPRHKITKRGQNVTFRCDPISEHNRLYWYRQTLGQGPEFLTYFQNEAQLEKSRLLSDRFSAERPKGSFSTLEIQRTEQGDSAMYLCATRGLDTEAFFGQGTRLTVV.

There are a few counts of this clonotype. The chain has TRBV27 and TRBJ2-2; tentatively, D is TRBD2 (6 bases). Germline V gene sequence: CDR1 MNHEY, CDR2 SMNVEV (reference sequence). This CDR3 is built from 14 residues. V was pared by 5 bases and J by 2 bases, with 9 bases between. As DNA, the CDR3 is TGTGCCAGCAGTGCGGGACTTAACACCGGGGAGCTGTTTTTT. This translates into CASSAGLNTGELFF.

Note on this clonotype: This CDR3 fails to terminate in the conserved phenylalanine or tryptophan, so it likely reflects a read error. The chain links TRBV4-2 to TRBJ2-7; possible D gene TRBD1, 6 bases. Trimming left V 0 bases short and J 3 bases short, with 15 bases between. From germline, CDR1 is LGHNA and CDR2 YNFKEQ. The length of the CDR3 is 16 residues. The DNA of the CDR3 is TGTGCCAGCAGCCAAGAGGGGGTGGCAGGGGTCTACGAGCAGTACCTC. This encodes CASSQEGVAGVYEQYL.

In the case of this clonotype: A read error may be the cause here, since a much bigger clone is one base away. The V and J genes are TRBV12-3 or TRBV12-4 and TRBJ1-3, with 8 bases identical to TRBD1. Trimming at V came to 8 bases and at J to 2 bases, leaving 5 bases not matched to a gene. The CDR3 consists of 14 residues. The CDR3 is CASPPTGAGNTIYF. Here the CDR3 DNA reads TGTGCCAGCCCGCCGACAGGGGCTGGAAACACCATATATTTT.